This T cell receptor (beta chain) derives from a study of blood T cell repertoires in COVID-19. This CDR3 comprises 15 residues. Germline V gene data show CDR1 as SNHLY and CDR2 as FYNNEI. The ends were cut back, 6 bases at V and 3 bases at J, with 17 bases in the middle. TCRdb keeps only in-frame clones here, not all; method: immunoSEQ multiplex PCR. The sample has fewer than 350,000 clones, roughly nine tenths seen once. This clonotype originated in a woman aged 25-40 years with COVID-19, enrolled during active disease. This chain uses TRBV2 with TRBJ1-2; D is possibly TRBD1 (6 bases). Sequencing input: peripheral blood. The DNA for the CDR3 is TGTGCCAGCAGGGGTATAAGGACAGTTCACTATGGCTACACCTTC. Its protein product is CASRGIRTVHYGYTF.